This TCR beta chain was captured in a study of monozygotic twins with inflammatory bowel disease. TCRdb re-called the 5' RACE reads; every CDR3 protein appears as one record, without DNA. The sample's table shows about 210,000 distinct CDR3 sequences. Findings of the study overall: A single strong clonotype or signal linked to IBD was not supported.

This CDR3 spans 15 amino acids. Per germline, CDR1 MNHEY and CDR2 SVGEGT. Concerning this clonotype: Its target is unknown.

This sequence originates from a human donor with ulcerative colitis or Crohn's disease, or a healthy co-twin of an affected twin (not recorded which). V is TRBV6-2 or TRBV6-3 and J is TRBJ1-5. Sequenced input: blood. The CDR3 sequence: CASSYSTDRKWPQHF.